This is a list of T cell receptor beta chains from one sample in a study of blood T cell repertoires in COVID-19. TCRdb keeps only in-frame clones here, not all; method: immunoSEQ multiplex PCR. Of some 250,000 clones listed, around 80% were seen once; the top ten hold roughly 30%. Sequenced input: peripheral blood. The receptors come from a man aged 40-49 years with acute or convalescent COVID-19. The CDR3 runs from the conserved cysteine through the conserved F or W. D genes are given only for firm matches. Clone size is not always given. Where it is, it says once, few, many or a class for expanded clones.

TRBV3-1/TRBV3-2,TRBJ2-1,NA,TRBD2,TGTGCCAGCAGCCAAGTGGGTAGCGGGGGGAGTCTCTCCTACAATGAGCAGTTCTTC,CASSQVGSGGSLSYNEQFF
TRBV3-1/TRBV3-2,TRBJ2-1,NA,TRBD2,TGTGCCAGCAGCCGCGGACTAGCGGGAGACAATGAGCAGTTCTTC,CASSRGLAGDNEQFF
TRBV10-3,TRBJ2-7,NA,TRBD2,TGTGCCATCAGTGAGGCCTCGGGGACTAGCGGTTCCTACGAGCAGTACTTC,CAISEASGTSGSYEQYF
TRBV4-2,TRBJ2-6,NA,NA,TGTGCCAGCAGGACTCAGGGGGGCGGTTTGGGGGCCAACGTCCTGACTTTC,CASRTQGGGLGANVLTF
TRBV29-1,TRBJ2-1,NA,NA,TGCAGCTTCCGGGTCGGAGGGGATGAGCAGTTCTTC,CSFRVGGDEQFF
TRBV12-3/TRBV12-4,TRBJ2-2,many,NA,TGTGCCAGCAGTCTCAGGGACACCGGGGAGCTGTTTTTT,CASSLRDTGELFF
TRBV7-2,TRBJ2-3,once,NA,TGTGCCAGCAGCTTTGGGGCGGGCACAGATACGCAGTATTTT,CASSFGAGTDTQYF
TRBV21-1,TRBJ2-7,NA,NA,TGTGCCAGCAGCAAAGCGGAGCGCTTCTCCTACGAGCAGTACTTC,CASSKAERFSYEQYF
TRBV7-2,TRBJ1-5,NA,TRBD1,TGTGCCAGCAGCTTAAATGGCAGGGGGCTACGACAGCCCCAGCATTTT,CASSLNGRGLRQPQHF
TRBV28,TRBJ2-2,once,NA,TGTGCCAGCAGTTCCCTTCATCTTCTCCGACAGACTAACACCGGGGAGCTGTTTTTT,CASSSLHLLRQTNTGELFF
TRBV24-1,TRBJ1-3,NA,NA,TGTGCCACCAGTGAGTCCGGGGCTGGAAACACCATATATTTT,CATSESGAGNTIYF
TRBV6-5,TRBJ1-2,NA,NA,TGTGCCAGCAGAACCAGCTCAGGGGCCTATGGCTACACCTTC,CASRTSSGAYGYTF
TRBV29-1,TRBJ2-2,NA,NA,TGCAGCGTTGTGGACACAAACACCGGGGAGCTGTTTTTT,CSVVDTNTGELFF
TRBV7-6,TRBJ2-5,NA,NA,TGTGCCAGCAGCCCCACCACTCGCGCCGAACTGGAGACCCAGTACTTC,CASSPTTRAELETQYF
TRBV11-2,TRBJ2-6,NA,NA,TGTGCCAGCAGCTTAGAGCGAGGGACCAACGTCCTGACTTTC,CASSLERGTNVLTF
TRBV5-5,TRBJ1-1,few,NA,TGTGCCAGCAGCCTGCTCCCGGGAGACACTGAAGCTTTCTTT,CASSLLPGDTEAFF
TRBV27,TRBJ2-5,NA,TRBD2,TGTGCCAGCAGTTTGGGGGTAGCGGGAGGGGCCCAAGAGACCCAGTACTTC,CASSLGVAGGAQETQYF
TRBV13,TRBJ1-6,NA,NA,TGTGCCAGCAGCAATTTGAGAGATTCACCCCTCCACTTT,CASSNLRDSPLHF
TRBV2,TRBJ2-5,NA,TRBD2,TGTGCCAGCAGCGGACTAGCGGGGCCACAAGAGACCCAGTACTTC,CASSGLAGPQETQYF
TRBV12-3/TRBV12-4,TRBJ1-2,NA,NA,TGTGCCAGCAGCGCGTTTACTAACTATGGCTACACCTTC,CASSAFTNYGYTF
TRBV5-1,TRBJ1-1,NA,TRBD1,TGCGCCAGCAGCTTTACAGGGGTCGGAAACACTGAAGCTTTCTTT,CASSFTGVGNTEAFF
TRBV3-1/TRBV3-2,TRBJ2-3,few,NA,TGTGCCAGCAGCCAAGGCGGACTAACCTCCGATACGCAGTATTTT,CASSQGGLTSDTQYF
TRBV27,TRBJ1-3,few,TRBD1,TGTGCCAGCAGTTTTCAGGGGGCCGGAGGAAACACCATATATTTT,CASSFQGAGGNTIYF